The rows below give T cell receptor beta chains drawn from one sample of a study of CD8 T cells in ankylosing spondylitis. TCRdb redid the calling of the 5' RACE reads with MiXCR, one entry per CDR3 protein. Among some 800,000 distinct CDR3 sequences, 12% were seen once, and the ten largest hold roughly 0.51%. The source material was blood, either unsorted or a sorted T cell fraction (not recorded which). These receptors were taken from a male donor with ankylosing spondylitis. The CDR3 runs from the conserved cysteine through the conserved F or W. D genes are given only for firm matches. Rows give clone size only sometimes, using once, few, many, or a class for an expanded clone.

J,D,size,V,CDR3,DNA
TRBJ1-1,.,.,TRBV27,CASSLSEVTEAFF,TGTGCCAGCAGTTTATCGGAGGTCACTGAAGCTTTCTTT
TRBJ2-7,TRBD2,.,TRBV10-1,CATQASGSSYEQYF,TGCGCCACCCAGGCTAGCGGGAGCTCCTACGAGCAGTACTTC
TRBJ1-1,TRBD1,.,TRBV5-1,CASSVATGGYTEAFF,TGCGCCAGCAGCGTAGCGACAGGGGGGTACACTGAAGCTTTCTTT
TRBJ2-1,.,many,TRBV7-9,CASSLEGGASAYNEQFF,TGTGCCAGCAGCTTAGAGGGGGGCGCGAGTGCCTACAATGAGCAGTTCTTC
TRBJ1-1,TRBD1,few,TRBV3-1,CASSQDGYRGSGAFF,TGTGCCAGCAGCCAAGATGGCTACAGGGGGAGTGGAGCTTTCTTT
TRBJ2-7,.,.,TRBV29-1,CSVMGEYLSYEQYF,TGCAGCGTGATGGGGGAATACCTCTCCTACGAGCAGTACTTC
TRBJ2-3,TRBD2,.,TRBV2,CASSRTSGGRSTDTQYF,TGTGCCAGCAGCCGGACTAGCGGGGGGCGAAGCACAGATACGCAGTATTTT
TRBJ1-1,.,many,TRBV28,CAINGAGRLSAEAFF,TGTGCCATCAATGGGGCCGGACGGTTGTCAGCTGAAGCTTTCTTT
TRBJ1-1,.,.,TRBV20-1,CSAREARATEAFF,TGCAGTGCTAGAGAAGCAAGGGCCACTGAAGCTTTCTTT
TRBJ1-4,.,few,TRBV4-2,CASSQVGTPNEKLFF,TGTGCCAGCAGCCAAGTCGGGACACCGAATGAAAAACTGTTTTTT
TRBJ2-1,TRBD2,.,TRBV9,CTSSVGLAGVSEQFF,TGTACCAGCAGCGTAGGACTAGCGGGAGTTAGTGAGCAGTTCTTC
TRBJ1-2,.,few,TRBV18,CASSPVEQSNYGYTF,TGTGCCAGCTCACCGGTAGAGCAATCTAACTATGGCTACACCTTC
TRBJ1-3,.,few,TRBV7-6,CASSLGTSHIYF,TGTGCCAGCAGCTTAGGAACCTCGCACATATATTTT
TRBJ2-2,.,few,TRBV6-1,CASSALGRTGELFF,TGTGCCAGCAGTGCTCTCGGACGCACCGGGGAGCTGTTTTTT
TRBJ2-2,.,few,TRBV29-1,CSVGAGPNTGELFF,TGCAGCGTTGGGGCGGGACCCAACACCGGGGAGCTGTTTTTT
TRBJ1-2,.,few,TRBV7-2,CASSLGEGYYGYTF,TGTGCCAGCAGCTTGGGGGAGGGGTACTATGGCTACACCTTC
TRBJ2-3,TRBD2,few,TRBV18,CASSPLPTPTSGGRHTQYF,TGTGCCAGCTCACCTCTCCCGACACCGACTAGCGGGGGGCGACATACGCAGTATTTT